This T cell receptor beta chain emerged from a study of technical replicates of blood from a handful of donors (dated by TCRdb to 2016 to 2017). Library preparation employed the immunoSEQ multiplex PCR assay. TCRdb stores this immuneACCESS table with in-frame sequences only. Part of the clones is absent; in the studies checked, under half of the shortfall reflects unresolved V genes, and no reason is known for the rest. Here the sample has about 74,000 clones; 95% occur a single time. The top ten clones comprise 0.25% of the sample. According to the germline V gene, CDR1 reads MDHEN and CDR2 reads SYDVKM. Trimming at the junction amounts to 2 bases on V and 3 bases on J, and the germline ends lie 5 bases apart. From the cysteine through the phenylalanine, the CDR3 covers 13 amino acids. Left in the record is the CDR3 DNA by itself, 39 bases read in frame from the first base. Note on this clone: The antigen it binds to is not known. There are no base qualities to consult, and no much larger clone falls within one base.

The sequencing input was T cells isolated from PBMCs. The sequence came from a human donor in good health. The chain links TRBV28 with TRBJ2-1; the D gene is unclear. The base sequence is TGTGCCAGCAGTTTAGACAACTACAATGAGCAGTTCTTC. It specifies CASSLDNYNEQFF.